Sequencing of this T cell receptor beta chain was carried out in a study of Tregs in tolerant kidney transplant recipients. Whole-study results and caveats: Activated donor B cell expansion appeared to reveal the most relevant donor-specific TCRbeta repertoire.

Measured with immunoSEQ multiplex PCR; TCRdb has only the in-frame clones, and not every one. The sample holds some 30,000 clones. Points on this clone: The antigen remains unidentified. The read halts 3 residues ahead of the CDR3 end, with the missing end drawn from the germline J gene.

Related graft donors supplied nonmyeloablative bone marrow transplants, and mixed chimerism was transient. CD4+CD25+CD127- Tregs, CD4+CD25- non-Tregs, CD4 and CD8 cells were sorted. Germline lookup yields CDR1 SGHDN and CDR2 FVKESK. The V and J ends lost 4 bases and 1 base respectively, with 13 bases between them. There are 15 residues in the CDR3. The source is a human patient who received a combined kidney and bone marrow transplant. Some T cells here may be from the graft donor. The source material was CD4+ T cells from blood (PBMCs), sampled 24 months after the transplant. V usage is TRBV14 and J usage is TRBJ1-1; D might be TRBD1 (6 bases). The CDR3 loop is CASSPPQGQNTEAFF. The sequenced CDR3 bases are TGTGCCAGCAGCCCCCCGCAGGGGCAGAACACTGAA.